The clone carrying this T cell receptor (beta chain) was observed a single time. Its specificity is unknown. These data belong to a study of lymphopenia after photon versus proton radiotherapy. Study-wide results and limits: Proton therapy kept repertoires fairly stable, unlike photons, which gained effector/memory cells.

Trimming cost V 3 bases and J 9 bases; bases outside gene matches: 7. There are 13 residues in the CDR3. The V gene's germline CDR1 is SGDLS and CDR2 YYNGEE. TCRdb's copy holds only in-frame clones and misses some; the assay was immunoSEQ multiplex PCR. The top ten hold approximately 19% of the sample, which has about 25,000 clones, roughly 87% seen once. This TCR was sampled from a man in his forties or fifties with gastric cancer. The rearrangement joins TRBV9 to TRBJ2-5, with 8 bases matching TRBD2. The material was peripheral blood, obtained from a patient treated with photon-based radiotherapy. In DNA form, the CDR3 reads TGTGCCAGCAGCGCGGGGGGGGATTCGCCCCAGTACTTC. Translated, it gives CASSAGGDSPQYF.